Listed here are 27 T cell receptor beta chains from one sample, sequenced in a study of T cells expressing NK-cell markers. TCRdb reanalyzed the 5' RACE reads, giving one entry per CDR3 protein sequence and no DNA. The listing records 550,000 or so distinct CDR3 sequences. The sequenced material came from blood T cells: a sorted CD56 or NKG2C T cell subset, CD4+ or CD8+ T cells, or bulk PBMC T cells (not recorded which). The receptor set was obtained from a man aged 18 to 30 in good health.

The chain joins TRBV12-3 or TRBV12-4 to TRBJ1-2; TCRdb's D call of TRBD1 is untestable without DNA. This CDR3 has 13 amino acids. The CDR3 reads CASSLQGGQGYTF.

The rearrangement joins TRBV10-3 to TRBJ2-1; TCRdb lists TRBD1, though no DNA is available to test this call. The germline V gene encodes CDR1 ENHRY and CDR2 SYGVKD. This CDR3 spans 13 amino acids. CDR3 protein: CATGGRPGDEQFF.

V usage is TRBV2 and J usage is TRBJ2-2. CDR1 and CDR2 (germline): SNHLY, FYNNEI. The CDR3 sequence is 13 residues long. The CDR3 reads CASATKRAGELFF.

The V call is TRBV11-2, the J call TRBJ2-1; TCRdb reports TRBD2, a call that lacks DNA to check it against. Germline-derived CDR1 and CDR2 are SGHAT and FQNNGV. The CDR3 loop spans 16 amino acids. The CDR3 region is CASSLDPSGRYNEQFF. The full variable domain, in which reference TRBV11-2 and TRBJ2-1 provide the parts outside the CDR3, is EAGVAQSPRYKIIEKRQSVAFWCNPISGHATLYWYQQILGQGPKLLIQFQNNGVVDDSQLPKDRFSAERLKGVDSTLKIQPAKLEDSAVYLCASSLDPSGRYNEQFFGPGTRLTVL.

The rearrangement links TRBV6-1 to TRBJ1-5; with no DNA, the TCRdb D assignment of TRBD1 cannot be verified. Germline CDR1 and CDR2: MNHNS and SASEGT. CDR3 length: 15 amino acids. The CDR3 loop is CASSPKDGNNQPQHF.

The J gene is TRBJ2-6, the V gene TRBV6-5; TCRdb lists TRBD1, though no DNA is available to test this call. Germline lookup yields CDR1 MNHEY and CDR2 SVGAGI. This CDR3 is 16 amino acids long. CDR3 amino acids: CASSSGGISGANVLTF.

The chain joins TRBV5-1 to TRBJ2-7; TCRdb's assignment of TRBD1 cannot be checked, as there is no DNA. The CDR3 covers 14 residues. Germline CDR1 is SGHRS and CDR2 is YFSETQ. The CDR3 spells CASSLYGGADEQYF.

The chain links TRBV29-1 to TRBJ2-1. Germline CDR1 and CDR2: SQVTM and ANQGSEA. The CDR3 loop spans 12 amino acids. CDR3 region: CSHQNRDNEQFF.

The gene calls are TRBV29-1 and TRBJ2-1; the TRBD2 assignment by TCRdb is unverifiable without DNA. The CDR3 runs to 15 residues. CDR1 and CDR2 from the germline V gene are SQVTM and ANQGSEA. The CDR3 here is CSVGRTSGSGNEQFF.

The chain combines TRBV7-8 with TRBJ2-7; TCRdb gives TRBD1 as the D gene, but with no DNA this cannot be confirmed. This CDR3 comprises 15 residues. Germline CDR1 is SGHVS and CDR2 is FQNEAQ. This CDR3 reads CASSSLGQGDYEQYF.

The rearrangement uses TRBV7-9 and TRBJ2-1. The CDR3 consists of 14 residues. Germline CDR1 is SEHNR and CDR2 is FQNEAQ (reference sequence). The CDR3 spells CASRLDDLYNEQFF.

V gene TRBV20-1 combines with J gene TRBJ2-5; the D call from TCRdb, TRBD1, cannot be confirmed without DNA. The CDR3 sequence is 14 residues long. Germline V gene data show CDR1 as DFQATT and CDR2 as SNEGSKA (reference sequence). CDR3 loop: CSAQPLQGAETQYF.

The J gene is TRBJ2-1, the V gene TRBV27; TCRdb calls TRBD2, which cannot be checked without DNA. The germline V gene encodes CDR1 MNHEY and CDR2 SMNVEV (reference sequence). CDR3 size: 15 residues. CDR3 amino acids: CASSLGLGVYNEQFF.

V is TRBV5-1 and J is TRBJ1-1; TCRdb selects TRBD1, and the lack of DNA leaves this call unchecked. Germline loops: CDR1 SGHRS, CDR2 YFSETQ. The CDR3 length is 14 residues. The CDR3 here is CASSPRAQGTEAFF.

This chain joins TRBV5-1 and TRBJ1-2. There are 14 residues in the CDR3. Germline V gives CDR1 SGHRS, CDR2 YFSETQ. The chain's CDR3 is CASSPTGTPGGYTF.

V and J are TRBV18 and TRBJ1-2; the D gene TCRdb calls, TRBD1, cannot be checked with no DNA. The V gene's germline CDR1 is KGHSH and CDR2 LQKENI. CDR3 length: 13 amino acids. This CDR3 reads CASSPSGQDGYTF. Filled out from reference TRBV18 and TRBJ1-2, the complete variable domain reads NAGVMQNPRHLVRRRGQEARLRCSPMKGHSHVYWYRQLPEEGLKFMVYLQKENIIDESGMPKERFSAEFPKEGPSILRIQQVVRGDSAAYFCASSPSGQDGYTFGSGTRLTVV.

The V call is TRBV10-3, the J call TRBJ2-1; the TRBD2 assignment by TCRdb is unverifiable without DNA. This CDR3 has 14 residues. In germline, CDR1 is ENHRY, CDR2 SYGVKD. Here the CDR3 reads CAIKGTSAYNEQFF.

V gene TRBV25-1 combines with J gene TRBJ2-5. CDR1 and CDR2 from the germline V gene are MGHDK and SYGVNS. The CDR3 spans 13 residues. This CDR3 is CASSGPYQETQYF.

The rearrangement joins TRBV20-1 to TRBJ2-3; there is no DNA to check the TCRdb D call of TRBD2. This CDR3 has 17 residues. Germline CDR1 DFQATT, CDR2 SNEGSKA (reference sequence). CDR3 protein: CSATSPSGRRLTDTQYF.

V usage is TRBV4-3 and J usage is TRBJ2-1. The CDR3 contains 16 residues. The germline CDR1 and CDR2 sequences are LGHNA and YSLEER. CDR3 region: CASSQGLTLWDNEQFF.

The chain couples TRBV4-1 to TRBJ2-3; lacking DNA, the TRBD2 call made by TCRdb goes unchecked. The CDR3 runs 16 residues. CDR1 is MGHRA and CDR2 is YSYEKL in the germline V gene. The CDR3 loop is CASSFEGVGIADTQYF.

This rearrangement joins TRBV3-1 to TRBJ2-1; TCRdb reports TRBD2, a call that lacks DNA to check it against. This CDR3 is 16 amino acids long. CDR1 and CDR2 (germline): LGHDT, YNNKEL (reference sequence). CDR3 sequence reads: CASSHLAGGRSGEQFF.

The chain links TRBV7-8 to TRBJ2-1; there is no DNA to check the TCRdb D call of TRBD1. Germline assignment: CDR1 SGHVS and CDR2 FQNEAQ. The CDR3 consists of 16 residues. The CDR3 region is CASSSKAGTEYNEQFF. Together with reference TRBV7-8 and TRBJ2-1, the CDR3 gives the full variable domain: GAGVSQSPRYKVAKRGQDVALRCDPISGHVSLFWYQQALGQGPEFLTYFQNEAQLDKSGLPSDRFFAERPEGSVSTLKIQRTQQEDSAVYLCASSSKAGTEYNEQFFGPGTRLTVL.

J is TRBJ1-6 and V is TRBV5-5; TCRdb calls TRBD1, which cannot be checked without DNA. Germline V gene lookup returns CDR1 SGHKS and CDR2 YYEKEE (reference sequence). This CDR3 has 17 residues. The CDR3 is CASSLEGQGWYNSPLHF. The full variable domain, with the rest looked up from reference TRBV5-5 and TRBJ1-6, is DAGVTQSPTHLIKTRGQQVTLRCSPISGHKSVSWYQQVLGQGPQFIFQYYEKEERGRGNFPDRFSARQFPNYSSELNVNALLLGDSALYLCASSLEGQGWYNSPLHFGNGTRLTVT.

This chain connects TRBV18 to TRBJ2-1; without DNA, the TCRdb call of TRBD2 cannot be checked. Germline V gene sequence: CDR1 KGHSH, CDR2 LQKENI. The CDR3 runs to 17 residues. CDR3 amino acids: CASSPLRLAGVINEQFF. The whole variable domain, remainder taken from reference TRBV18 and TRBJ2-1, is NAGVMQNPRHLVRRRGQEARLRCSPMKGHSHVYWYRQLPEEGLKFMVYLQKENIIDESGMPKERFSAEFPKEGPSILRIQQVVRGDSAAYFCASSPLRLAGVINEQFFGPGTRLTVL.

The J gene is TRBJ2-4, the V gene TRBV4-1. The germline V gene has CDR1 MGHRA and CDR2 YSYEKL. The CDR3 runs 17 residues. The CDR3 protein is CASSQDRSDLAKNIQYF.

This chain joins TRBV4-2 and TRBJ1-4. Germline V gives CDR1 LGHNA, CDR2 YNFKEQ. This CDR3 comprises 17 residues. CDR3 loop: CASSRTSGTSTNEKLFF.